This TCR beta chain was observed in a study of shared clonotypes between healthy human individuals. There are 16 residues in the CDR3. V lost 4 bases to trimming and J lost 6 bases, with 19 bases between them. Germline CDR1 is SGDLS and CDR2 is YYNGEE. The table came from immunoSEQ multiplex PCR; TCRdb's copy has only in-frame clones and leaves some out. The sample lists about 2.4 million clones, 80% to 95% occurring once. The origin of this receptor is a man between 18 and 35 years old in good health. Some clones in this sample may be carry-over from other donors' samples. The chain combines TRBV9 with TRBJ1-4, with D possibly TRBD1 on 5 matching bases. Sequenced material: naive CD4+ T cells from PBMCs. Subset indicated: CD45RA+ positively selected. The DNA for the CDR3 is TGTGCCAGCAGCCCCCGGAGGTGGGACCCCGATGAAAAACTGTTTTTT. Translated, it gives CASSPRRWDPDEKLFF.